This entry lists 25 T cell receptor beta chains sequenced from one sample in a study of T cell changes during pregnancy in multiple sclerosis. This table comes from immunoSEQ multiplex PCR, and its TCRdb copy is limited to in-frame clones, with some not included. The sample gives 100,000 or so clones, 85% to 95% of which show up once; less than 2% is in the top ten. This sample comprised peripheral blood, obtained after pregnancy. These receptors were collected from a female donor in good health, enrolled as a control in a pregnancy study.

The chain links TRBV6-7 to TRBJ2-7; D uncertain. Being an ORF, TRBV6-7 has a function that is uncertain. V lost 10 bases and J 4 bases, leaving 8 bases between the germline ends. CDR3 length: 10 residues. The CDR3 loop reads CATSSYEQYF. CDR3 nucleotide sequence: TGTGCCACCTCCTCGTACGAGCAGTACTTC.

The chain carries TRBV19 and TRBJ2-7; 9 bases agree with TRBD2. CDR1 and CDR2 from the germline V gene are LNHDA and SQIVND (reference sequence). The CDR3 is 17 residues long. J was trimmed by 2 bases and V by 1 base; bases with no gene match: 9. CDR3 DNA sequence: TGTGCCAGTAGTATAGGCCCGGAGCGGGAGGCGGCCTACGAGCAGTACTTC. Its protein is CASSIGPEREAAYEQYF.

The chain links TRBV5-6 to TRBJ2-7; possible D gene TRBD2, 6 bases. The CDR3 sequence is 14 residues long. Germline V gives CDR1 SGHDT, CDR2 YYEEEE. V was shortened by 5 bases and J by 5 bases, with 17 bases between the two germline ends. The CDR3, as DNA: TGTGCCAGCAGTCCTCCCCGCGGGGTGGACGAGCAGTACTTC. Translation gives CASSPPRGVDEQYF.

The chain recombines TRBV30 with TRBJ1-1, with D tentatively TRBD1 (5 bases). V lost 1 base, J lost 0 bases, and 12 bases lay in between. The CDR3 consists of 15 residues. Germline CDR1 reads GTSNPN; CDR2 reads SVGIG (reference sequence). The CDR3, as DNA: TGTGCCTGGAGTGGCAGGGTCCTGGTGAACACTGAAGCTTTCTTT. Translating gives CAWSGRVLVNTEAFF.

This chain joins TRBV28 and TRBJ1-5; D is possibly TRBD1 (5 bases). Trimming cost V 5 bases and J 8 bases, with 13 bases left between them. Germline V CDR1 and CDR2: MDHEN, SYDVKM. CDR3 size: 13 residues. CDR3 residues: CASSDSTMEPQHF. The CDR3 coding sequence is TGTGCCAGCAGTGACAGCACAATGGAGCCCCAGCATTTT.

This chain joins TRBV29-1 and TRBJ2-7; 8 nucleotides match TRBD1. V lost 5 bases and J lost 6; bases outside the gene matches: 6. The CDR3 has 12 residues. Germline loops: CDR1 SQVTM, CDR2 ANQGSEA. The CDR3: CSVPITGGEQYF. CDR3 coding DNA: TGCAGCGTTCCCATTACAGGGGGCGAGCAGTACTTC.

The chain has TRBV9 and TRBJ2-7; 7 bases are a match to TRBD2. Germline CDR1 is SGDLS and CDR2 is YYNGEE. The CDR3 runs to 16 residues. With V trimmed by 3 bases and J by 3 bases, 12 bases remained unmatched. The CDR3 sequence is CASSDTGKGGYYEQYF. CDR3 DNA: TGTGCCAGCAGCGACACCGGGAAGGGAGGGTACTACGAGCAGTACTTC.

In its sample, this clone was seen once. The rearrangement joins TRBV7-9 to TRBJ2-7; 8 positions match TRBD2. With 1 base clipped from V and 7 bases from J, the junction kept 3 bases outside the gene matches. Per the germline V gene, CDR1 is SEHNR and CDR2 is FQNEAQ (reference sequence). The CDR3 runs 13 residues. The CDR3 nucleotides read TGTGCCAGCAGCTTAGGAGCGGGAGATGAGCAGTACTTC. Its protein is CASSLGAGDEQYF.

The J gene is TRBJ2-3, the V gene TRBV2, with unresolved D. Trimming took off 6 bases at V and 1 base at J, with 14 bases between the two ends. CDR1 is SNHLY and CDR2 is FYNNEI in the germline V gene. CDR3 length equals 15 residues. Here the CDR3 reads CASRLVSRGTDTQYF. CDR3 nucleotide sequence: TGTGCCAGCAGGCTAGTCAGCCGGGGCACAGATACGCAGTATTTT. Full variable domain (outside the CDR3, taken from reference TRBV2 and TRBJ2-3): EPEVTQTPSHQVTQMGQEVILRCVPISNHLYFYWYRQILGQKVEFLVSFYNNEISEKSEIFDDQFSVERPDGSNFTLKIRSTKLEDSAMYFCASRLVSRGTDTQYFGPGTRLTVL.

V usage is TRBV2 and J usage is TRBJ2-7; D possibly corresponds to TRBD2 (5 bases). This CDR3 spans 14 amino acids. Looked up from germline, CDR1 is SNHLY and CDR2 is FYNNEI. V lost 2 bases and J 7 bases, leaving 15 bases between the germline ends. CDR3 bases: TGTGCCAGCAGTGAAAACAGAGCGACGGGGGAGCAGTACTTC. Amino acids: CASSENRATGEQYF.

This chain connects TRBV11-2 to TRBJ2-1, with 14 bases lining up with TRBD2. The CDR3 is made up of 14 amino acids. V lost 5 bases, J lost 10 bases, and 4 bases stayed unmatched. Germline CDR1 reads SGHAT; CDR2 reads FQNNGV. CDR3 in amino acids: CASSGLAGGYEQFF. The DNA for the CDR3 is TGTGCCAGCAGCGGACTAGCGGGAGGATACGAGCAGTTCTTC.

The chain links TRBV2 to TRBJ1-2; TRBD1 agrees at 10 bases. The CDR3 contains 15 residues. The germline CDR1 and CDR2 sequences are SNHLY and FYNNEI. V shed 4 bases, J shed 8 bases, and the junction held 10 bases outside the gene matches. The CDR3 spells CASSVGDRGGNGYTF. The CDR3 DNA sequence: TGTGCCAGCAGTGTAGGGGACAGGGGCGGCAACGGCTACACCTTC.

Only a few counts were recorded for this clone. The chain uses TRBV6-6 and TRBJ1-5; TRBD1 might be the D (6 bases). The CDR3 covers 14 residues. Germline loops: CDR1 MNHNY, CDR2 SVGAGI (reference sequence). Trimming stripped 6 bases from V and 3 bases from J, with 12 bases between. CDR3 loop: CASRKTGTNQPQHF. The CDR3 DNA reads as TGTGCCAGCAGAAAGACAGGAACCAATCAGCCCCAGCATTTT.

The chain uses TRBV2 and TRBJ2-2, with 7 bases matching TRBD1. This CDR3 spans 13 amino acids. From germline, CDR1 is SNHLY and CDR2 FYNNEI. J gave up 6 bases and V 7 bases, and 5 bases lay outside the gene matches. The CDR3 reads CASTSQGSGELFF. The CDR3 DNA reads TGTGCCAGCACCTCACAGGGGTCCGGGGAGCTGTTTTTT.

This chain uses TRBV7-9 with TRBJ2-5; 7 bases line up with TRBD2. CDR3 length: 14 amino acids. In germline, CDR1 is SEHNR, CDR2 FQNEAQ (reference sequence). V was clipped by 5 bases and J by 4 bases; unmatched bases: 7. As DNA, the CDR3 is TGTGCCAGCAGCCAACGGGACTATTCAGAGACCCAGTACTTC. Translating it yields CASSQRDYSETQYF.

V usage is TRBV9 and J usage is TRBJ2-7; 13 nucleotides line up with TRBD2. The germline gives CDR1 SGDLS, CDR2 YYNGEE. The CDR3 covers 15 residues. Trimming removed 2 bases from V and 5 bases from J; junction bases left unmatched: 4. The chain's CDR3 is CASSVSGTSGNEQYF. DNA of the CDR3: TGTGCCAGCAGCGTCTCCGGGACTAGCGGGAACGAGCAGTACTTC.

This chain joins TRBV4-1 and TRBJ2-7; the match to TRBD1 covers 10 bases. The trim removed 0 bases at V and 8 bases at J, leaving 4 bases unmatched. The germline gives CDR1 MGHRA, CDR2 YSYEKL. The CDR3 runs 14 residues. For the CDR3, the DNA is TGCGCCAGCAGCCAAGATGGGACAGGGGCCAAGCAGTACTTC. Its translation: CASSQDGTGAKQYF.

The chain is built from TRBV19 and TRBJ2-4, with D maybe TRBD1 (6 bases). Germline V gene data show CDR1 as LNHDA and CDR2 as SQIVND (reference sequence). The CDR3 runs 16 residues. The V end was cut by 2 bases, the J end by 3 bases, with 14 bases between. The CDR3 DNA reads as TGTGCCAGTAGTATACGGGCCCAACAGGGCAAAAACATTCAGTACTTC. Its translation is CASSIRAQQGKNIQYF.

The chain uses TRBV2 and TRBJ2-3, with TRBD2 matching over 7 bases. Germline trimming cut 1 base from V and 9 bases from J; bases unmatched to any gene: 4. Germline V gives CDR1 SNHLY, CDR2 FYNNEI. CDR3 length: 13 amino acids. The chain's CDR3 is CASSEGTSETQYF. The CDR3 DNA sequence: TGTGCCAGCAGTGAAGGTACTAGCGAGACGCAGTATTTT.

The V call is TRBV7-2, the J call TRBJ1-2, with D perhaps TRBD1 (5 bases). The V gene's germline CDR1 is SGHTA and CDR2 FQGNSA. Trimming removed 5 bases at V and 7 bases at J, with 11 bases between. The CDR3 is 12 residues long. This chain's CDR3 is CASSNAGFGYTF. CDR3 in DNA: TGTGCCAGCAGCAACGCAGGGTTTGGCTACACCTTC.

The chain has TRBV6-5 and TRBJ2-3, with 7 positions matching TRBD1. With V trimmed by 2 bases and J by 5 bases, 10 bases remained unmatched. The CDR3 runs 16 residues. Germline V gives CDR1 MNHEY, CDR2 SVGAGI. DNA of the CDR3: TGTGCCAGCAGTTACAGATCGACAGGGACCCAAGATACGCAGTATTTT. Translation gives CASSYRSTGTQDTQYF.

The J gene is TRBJ2-7, the V gene TRBV21-1; TRBD1, the table's D call, was not compared with the DNA. TRBV21-1 is termed a pseudogene. This CDR3 is built from 15 residues. The CDR3 here is CASSKAWDTSYEQYF. Written as DNA, the CDR3 is TGTGCCAGCAGCAAAGCTTGGGACACCTCCTACGAGCAGTACTTC.

This clone was seen a single time. The chain combines TRBV28 with TRBJ1-2; 8 positions match TRBD1. The germline V gene has CDR1 MDHEN and CDR2 SYDVKM. J gave up 5 bases and V 0 bases, and 8 bases lay outside the gene matches. This CDR3 contains 16 residues. The CDR3 here is CASSLWEPDRGYGYTF. The CDR3 coding sequence is TGTGCCAGCAGTTTATGGGAACCCGACAGGGGTTATGGCTACACCTTC.

The CDR3: CASSPQTGNQNIQYF. Written as DNA, the CDR3 is TGTGCCAGTAGTCCCCAGACCGGGAACCAAAACATTCAGTACTTC. The chain uses TRBV19 and TRBJ2-4; possible D gene TRBD2, 5 bases. CDR1 and CDR2 from the germline V gene are LNHDA and SQIVND (reference sequence). With 5 bases removed from V and 5 bases from J, the gap between germline ends came to 16 bases. The CDR3 has 15 amino acids.

The chain is built from TRBV11-2 and TRBJ2-5; the match to TRBD2 covers 7 bases. In germline, CDR1 is SGHAT, CDR2 FQNNGV. The V and J ends lost 4 bases and 3 bases, in that order; junction bases with no gene match: 2. This CDR3 is built from 13 residues. CDR3 protein: CASSWAGEETQYF. The CDR3 DNA is TGTGCCAGCAGCTGGGCGGGGGAAGAGACCCAGTACTTC.